One T cell receptor beta chain is described in this entry. Its antigen is currently unknown. The length of the CDR3 is 15 residues. Germline-derived CDR1 and CDR2 are DFQATT and SNEGSKA (reference sequence). V was clipped by 5 bases and J by 0 bases, with 14 bases between them. This entry belongs to a study of blood T cells in healthy people across ages. Regarding the study as a whole: Measured against age, TCR beta diversity per million T cells decreased in a roughly linear manner. Both higher diversity and more naive CD4+ cells marked long-lived donors when set against aged donors.

Next came a second PCR, run for roughly 7 to 12 cycles, which used a sample-barcoded 5' primer along with a J-beta primer mix. A single record per CDR3 protein comes from TCRdb applying MiXCR to the 5' RACE reads. The data contain over 1,500,000 distinct CDR3 sequences, less than 50% of them seen just once; the ten biggest clones take up 2.1%. The sequencing input was blood. This clonotype originated in a woman aged 35 to 49 in good health. The chain links TRBV20-1 to TRBJ2-1; D tentatively fits TRBD1 or TRBD2 (7 bases each). The CDR3 protein is CSAPGGGNSYNEQFF. DNA for the CDR3: TGCAGTGCTCCAGGGGGGGGAAACTCCTACAATGAGCAGTTCTTC.